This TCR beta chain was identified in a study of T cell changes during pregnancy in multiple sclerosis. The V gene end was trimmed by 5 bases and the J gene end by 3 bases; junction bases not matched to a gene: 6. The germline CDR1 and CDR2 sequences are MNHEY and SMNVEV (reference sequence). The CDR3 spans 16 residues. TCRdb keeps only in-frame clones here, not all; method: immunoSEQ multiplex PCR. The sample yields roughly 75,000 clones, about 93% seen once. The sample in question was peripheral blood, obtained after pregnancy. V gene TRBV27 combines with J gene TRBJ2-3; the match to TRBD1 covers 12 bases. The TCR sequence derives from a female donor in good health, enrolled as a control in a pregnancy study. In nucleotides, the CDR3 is TGTGCCAGCAGTAAGGGACAGGGGGCGAGGACAGATACGCAGTATTTT. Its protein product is CASSKGQGARTDTQYF.